Listed here are 7 T cell receptor beta chains from one sample, sequenced in a study of Tregs in tolerant kidney transplant recipients. TCRdb's table, derived via immunoSEQ multiplex PCR, lists solely in-frame clones and lacks some. The listing contains fewer than 55,000 clones. This specimen was CD4+ T cells from blood, taken before the transplant. The receptors derive from a human donor who received a combined kidney and bone marrow transplant.

Concerning this clone: With the read ending 3 residues before the CDR3 end, the germline J gene is used to fill in that end. This chain links TRBV20-1 with TRBJ2-5; TRBD2 matches at 7 bases. CDR1 is DFQATT and CDR2 is SNEGSKA in the germline V gene (reference sequence). With 3 bases clipped from V and 4 bases from J, the junction kept 11 bases outside the gene matches. This CDR3 region has 15 residues. Incomplete CDR3 DNA: TGCAGTGCTAGCCTTTTGACTAGCTCGGGAGAGACC. Translation gives CSASLLTSSGET. In full, the CDR3 is CSASLLTSSGETQYF.

Details on this clone: The read halts 3 residues ahead of the CDR3 end, with the missing end drawn from the germline J gene. The V and J genes are TRBV2 and TRBJ1-3, with D tentatively TRBD1 (6 bases). V lost 6 bases and J 8 bases, leaving 29 bases between the germline ends. CDR3 length: 18 residues. Germline values: CDR1 SNHLY, CDR2 FYNNEI. The CDR3 bases that were read are TGTGCCAGCAGCGAAAACCGGGCTACAGGGAGGTTGGGACACACC. Translation: CASSENRATGRLGHT. The entire CDR3 protein is CASSENRATGRLGHTIYF.

Concerning this clone: The sequenced fragment ends 3 residues before the CDR3 boundary, so the rest is inferred from the germline J gene. The chain links TRBV11-3 to TRBJ2-1; maybe TRBD2 (6 bases). Germline CDR1 and CDR2: SGHNT and YENEEA. With 1 base removed from V and 2 bases from J, the gap between germline ends came to 6 bases. The CDR3 covers 14 residues. This chain's CDR3 is CASSLASAYNEQFF. CDR3 DNA (partial): TGTGCCAGCAGCTTAGCTAGCGCCTACAATGAG.

CDR3: CSASPLSGTSSANTGELFF. Partial CDR3 DNA: TGCAGTGCTAGTCCTCTTAGCGGGACCTCAAGCGCGAACACCGGGGAG. The J gene is TRBJ2-2, the V gene TRBV20-1, with TRBD2 identical over 8 bases. The CDR3 is cut off 3 residues early in the read; its end comes from the germline J gene. With 3 bases clipped from V and 0 bases from J, the junction kept 15 bases outside the gene matches. The CDR3 is made up of 19 amino acids. Germline loops: CDR1 DFQATT, CDR2 SNEGSKA (reference sequence).

About this clone itself: The observed sequence ends 3 residues before the CDR3 terminus, with the missing tail filled in from the germline J gene. This chain links TRBV20-1 with TRBJ1-2; possibly TRBD1 for D (6 bases). This CDR3 is built from 13 residues. Germline V gene sequence: CDR1 DFQATT, CDR2 SNEGSKA (reference sequence). V shed 2 bases and J shed 6 bases, with 13 bases lying between them. CDR3 DNA, as far as it was read: TGCAGTGCTAGAAGGGGGTACCGGGATGGC. Residues: CSARRGYRDG. The CDR3 in its entirety is CSARRGYRDGYTF.

As regards this clone: The CDR3 end falls 3 residues outside the read, so it is completed with the germline J gene. The chain employs TRBV19 and TRBJ1-2, with D possibly being TRBD1 (5 bases). Trimming stripped 5 bases from V and 6 bases from J, with 13 bases between. CDR1 is LNHDA and CDR2 is SQIVND in the germline V gene (reference sequence). CDR3 length: 13 residues. The CDR3 spells CASSLRRGHGYTF. The DNA read from the CDR3 is TGTGCCAGTAGTTTGAGGAGGGGCCATGGC.

Details on this clone: With the read ending 3 residues before the CDR3 end, the germline J gene is used to fill in that end. The chain has TRBV5-6 and TRBJ1-3; D is perhaps TRBD1 (5 bases). CDR1 and CDR2 (germline): SGHDT, YYEEEE. CDR3 length: 15 residues. V shed 0 bases and J shed 4 bases, with 11 bases lying between them. The DNA read from the CDR3 is TGTGCCAGCAGCTTGGGGGGCCGAGAGGGAAACACC. Protein product: CASSLGGREGNT. The full CDR3 sequence reads CASSLGGREGNTIYF.